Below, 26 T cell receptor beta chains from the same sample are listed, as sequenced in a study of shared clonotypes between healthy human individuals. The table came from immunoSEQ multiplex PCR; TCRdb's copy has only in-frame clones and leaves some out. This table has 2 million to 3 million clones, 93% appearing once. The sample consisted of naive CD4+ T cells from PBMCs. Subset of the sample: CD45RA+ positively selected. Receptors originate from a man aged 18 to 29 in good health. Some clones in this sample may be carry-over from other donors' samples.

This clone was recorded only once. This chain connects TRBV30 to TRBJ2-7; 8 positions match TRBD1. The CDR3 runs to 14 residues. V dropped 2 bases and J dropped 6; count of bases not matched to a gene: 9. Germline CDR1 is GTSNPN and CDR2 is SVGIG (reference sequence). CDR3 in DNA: TGTGCCTGGAGTAGTGGGACAGGAGCAATCGAGCAGTACTTC. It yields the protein CAWSSGTGAIEQYF.

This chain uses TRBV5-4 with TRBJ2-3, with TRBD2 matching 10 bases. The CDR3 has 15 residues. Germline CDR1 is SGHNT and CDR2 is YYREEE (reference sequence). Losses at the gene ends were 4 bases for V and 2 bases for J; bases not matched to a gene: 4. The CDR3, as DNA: TGTGCCAGCAGCACCGGGACTAGCGTCACAGATACGCAGTATTTT. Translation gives CASSTGTSVTDTQYF. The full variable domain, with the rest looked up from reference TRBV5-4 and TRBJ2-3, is ETGVTQSPTHLIKTRGQQVTLRCSSQSGHNTVSWYQQALGQGPQFIFQYYREEENGRGNFPPRFSGLQFPNYSSELNVNALELDDSALYLCASSTGTSVTDTQYFGPGTRLTVL.

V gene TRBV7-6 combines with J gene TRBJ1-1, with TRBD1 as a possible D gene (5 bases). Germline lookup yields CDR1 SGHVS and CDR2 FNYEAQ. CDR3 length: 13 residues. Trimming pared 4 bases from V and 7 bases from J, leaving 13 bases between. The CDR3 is CASSSLAGLEAFF. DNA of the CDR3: TGTGCCAGCAGCTCCTTGGCGGGGCTTGAAGCTTTCTTT.

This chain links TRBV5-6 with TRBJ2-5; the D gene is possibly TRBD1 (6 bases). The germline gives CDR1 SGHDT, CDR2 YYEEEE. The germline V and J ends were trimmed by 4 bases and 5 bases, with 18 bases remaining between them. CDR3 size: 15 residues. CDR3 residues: CASSTYVTGFETQYF. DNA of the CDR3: TGTGCCAGCAGCACCTACGTTACAGGGTTCGAGACCCAGTACTTC.

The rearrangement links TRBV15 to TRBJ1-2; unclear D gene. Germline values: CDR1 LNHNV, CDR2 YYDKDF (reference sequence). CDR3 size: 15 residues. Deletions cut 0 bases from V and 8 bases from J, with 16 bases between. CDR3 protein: CATSRDPGGTRGYTF. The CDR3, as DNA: TGTGCCACCAGCAGAGACCCGGGCGGAACACGGGGCTACACCTTC. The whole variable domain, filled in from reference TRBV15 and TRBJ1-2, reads DAMVIQNPRYQVTQFGKPVTLSCSQTLNHNVMYWYQQKSSQAPKLLFHYYDKDFNNEADTPDNFQSRRPNTSFCFLDIRSPGLGDTAMYLCATSRDPGGTRGYTFGSGTRLTVV.

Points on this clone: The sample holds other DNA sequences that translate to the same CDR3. The CDR3 DNA is TGTGCCAGCAGTTTCCCCGGGAACACTGAAGCTTTCTTT. Translation: CASSFPGNTEAFF. The rearrangement joins TRBV28 to TRBJ1-1; D gene uncertain. Between the trimmed V and J ends, which lost 3 bases and 1 base, there was a span of 6 bases. Germline values: CDR1 MDHEN, CDR2 SYDVKM. The CDR3 has 13 residues.

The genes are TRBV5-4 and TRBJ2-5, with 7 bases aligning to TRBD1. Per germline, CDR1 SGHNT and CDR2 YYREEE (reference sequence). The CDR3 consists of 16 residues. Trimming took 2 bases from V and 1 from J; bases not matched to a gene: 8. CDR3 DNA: TGTGCCAGCAGCTTATTGACGGGACAGTTCCAAGAGACCCAGTACTTC. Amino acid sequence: CASSLLTGQFQETQYF.

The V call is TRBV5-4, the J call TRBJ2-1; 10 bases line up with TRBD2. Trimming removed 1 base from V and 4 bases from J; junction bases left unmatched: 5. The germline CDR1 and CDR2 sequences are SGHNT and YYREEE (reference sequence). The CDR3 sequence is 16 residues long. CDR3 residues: CASSLRASGGYNEQFF. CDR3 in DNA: TGTGCCAGCAGCTTGAGGGCTAGCGGGGGATACAATGAGCAGTTCTTC.

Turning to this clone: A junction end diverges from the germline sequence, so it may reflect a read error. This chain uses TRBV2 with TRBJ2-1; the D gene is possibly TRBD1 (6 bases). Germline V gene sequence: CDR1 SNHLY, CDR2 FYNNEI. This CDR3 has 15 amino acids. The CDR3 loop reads CASREGGGPYNEQFF. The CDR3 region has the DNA TGTGCCAGCAGAGAAGGTGGGGGCCCCTACAATGAGCAGTTCTTC.

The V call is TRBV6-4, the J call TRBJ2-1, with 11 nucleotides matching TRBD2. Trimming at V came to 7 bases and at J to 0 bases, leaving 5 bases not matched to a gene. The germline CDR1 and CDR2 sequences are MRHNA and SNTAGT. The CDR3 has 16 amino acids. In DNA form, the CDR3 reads TGTGCCAGCATGCCCCTAGCGGGGGGCTCCTACAATGAGCAGTTCTTC. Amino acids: CASMPLAGGSYNEQFF.

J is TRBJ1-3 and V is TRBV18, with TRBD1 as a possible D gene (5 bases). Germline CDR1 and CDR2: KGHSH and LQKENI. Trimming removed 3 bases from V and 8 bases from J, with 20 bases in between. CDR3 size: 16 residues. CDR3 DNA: TGTGCCAGCTCACCGTCACGGGCGGGAAGAGGGGACACCATATATTTT. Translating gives CASSPSRAGRGDTIYF.

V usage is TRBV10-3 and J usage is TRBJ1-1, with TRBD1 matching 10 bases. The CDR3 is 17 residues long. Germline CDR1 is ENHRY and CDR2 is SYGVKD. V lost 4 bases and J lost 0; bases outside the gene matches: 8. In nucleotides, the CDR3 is TGTGCCATCAGTGCCTTTCCGGGACAGGGGTTGAACACTGAAGCTTTCTTT. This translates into CAISAFPGQGLNTEAFF.

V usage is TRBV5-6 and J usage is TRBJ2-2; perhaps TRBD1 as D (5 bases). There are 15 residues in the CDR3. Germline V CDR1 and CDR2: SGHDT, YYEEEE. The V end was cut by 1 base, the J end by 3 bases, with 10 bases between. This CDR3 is CASSLWGRDTGELFF. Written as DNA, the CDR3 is TGTGCCAGCAGCTTGTGGGGCCGCGACACCGGGGAGCTGTTTTTT.

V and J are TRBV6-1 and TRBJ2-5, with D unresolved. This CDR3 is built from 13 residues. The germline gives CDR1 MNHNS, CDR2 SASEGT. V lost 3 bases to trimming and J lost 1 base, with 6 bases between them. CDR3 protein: CASSDRFQETQYF. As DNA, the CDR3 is TGTGCCAGCAGTGACCGCTTCCAAGAGACCCAGTACTTC.

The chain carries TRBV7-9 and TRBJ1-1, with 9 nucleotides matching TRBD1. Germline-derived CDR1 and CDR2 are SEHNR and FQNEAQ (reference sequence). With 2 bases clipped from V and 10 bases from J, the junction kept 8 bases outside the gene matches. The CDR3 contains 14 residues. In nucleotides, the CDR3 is TGTGCCAGCAGCTTACGGGGACAGGGTGTGGGAGCTTTCTTT. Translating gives CASSLRGQGVGAFF.

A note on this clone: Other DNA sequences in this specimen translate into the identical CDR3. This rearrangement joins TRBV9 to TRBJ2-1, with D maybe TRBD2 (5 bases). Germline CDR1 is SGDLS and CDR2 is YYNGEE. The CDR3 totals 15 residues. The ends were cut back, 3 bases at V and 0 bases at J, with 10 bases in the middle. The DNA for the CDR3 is TGTGCCAGCAGCGCTACTAGTTCCTCCTACAATGAGCAGTTCTTC. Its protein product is CASSATSSSYNEQFF.

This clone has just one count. The CDR3, as DNA: TGTGCCAGCAGGATGGGGGGACAGGGTAGAAACGAGCAGTACTTC. Encoded protein: CASRMGGQGRNEQYF. The chain links TRBV27 to TRBJ2-7; 9 bases are a match to TRBD1. Germline lookup yields CDR1 MNHEY and CDR2 SMNVEV (reference sequence). The length of the CDR3 is 15 residues. V shed 6 bases and J 5 bases; nucleotides not matched to a gene: 11.

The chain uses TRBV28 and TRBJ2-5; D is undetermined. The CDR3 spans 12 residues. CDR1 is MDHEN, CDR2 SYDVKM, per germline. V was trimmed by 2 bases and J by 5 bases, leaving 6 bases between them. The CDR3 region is CASSLNRETQYF. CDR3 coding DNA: TGTGCCAGCAGTTTAAATAGGGAGACCCAGTACTTC. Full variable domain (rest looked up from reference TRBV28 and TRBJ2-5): DVKVTQSSRYLVKRTGEKVFLECVQDMDHENMFWYRQDPGLGLRLIYFSYDVKMKEKGDIPEGYSVSREKKERFSLILESASTNQTSMYLCASSLNRETQYFGPGTRLLVL.

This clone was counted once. The CDR3 spells CASSPTNRDTHYGYTF. In DNA form, the CDR3 reads TGTGCCAGCTCCCCGACTAACCGGGACACCCACTATGGCTACACCTTC. The V and J genes are TRBV18 and TRBJ1-2; possible D gene TRBD1, 6 bases. Deletions cut 6 bases from V and 3 bases from J, with 20 bases between. The CDR3 contains 16 residues. The germline CDR1 and CDR2 sequences are KGHSH and LQKENI.

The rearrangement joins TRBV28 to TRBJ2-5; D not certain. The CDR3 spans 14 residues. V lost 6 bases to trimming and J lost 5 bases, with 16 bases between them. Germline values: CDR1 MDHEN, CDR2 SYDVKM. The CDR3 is CASRPRATIETQYF. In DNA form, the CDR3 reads TGTGCCAGCAGACCAAGGGCAACAATCGAGACCCAGTACTTC.

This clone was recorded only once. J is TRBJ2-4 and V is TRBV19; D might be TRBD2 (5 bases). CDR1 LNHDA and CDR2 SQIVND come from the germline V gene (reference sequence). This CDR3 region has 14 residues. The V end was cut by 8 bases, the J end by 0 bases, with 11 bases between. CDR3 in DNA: TGTGCCAGTGGAAGAGGGTTAGCCAAAAACATTCAGTACTTC. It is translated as CASGRGLAKNIQYF.

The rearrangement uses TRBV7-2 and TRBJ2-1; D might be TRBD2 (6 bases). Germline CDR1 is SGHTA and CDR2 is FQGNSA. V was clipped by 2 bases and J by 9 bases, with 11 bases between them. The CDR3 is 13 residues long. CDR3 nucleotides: TGTGCCAGCAGCTTAACGGGAGTAGGTGAGCAGTTCTTC. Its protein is CASSLTGVGEQFF.

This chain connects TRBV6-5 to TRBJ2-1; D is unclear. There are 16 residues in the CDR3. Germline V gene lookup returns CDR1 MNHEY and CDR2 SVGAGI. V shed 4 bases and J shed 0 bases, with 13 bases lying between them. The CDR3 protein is CASSSRSPTSYNEQFF. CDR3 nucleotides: TGTGCCAGCAGTTCTAGAAGCCCAACCTCCTACAATGAGCAGTTCTTC.

CDR3 sequence reads: CASSLGRDGPFF. CDR3 in DNA: TGTGCCAGCAGCTTAGGCAGGGATGGGCCTTTCTTT. This chain links TRBV7-2 with TRBJ1-1; possible D gene TRBD1, 5 bases. CDR1 and CDR2 (germline): SGHTA, FQGNSA. V was cut by 1 base and J by 12 bases, with 12 bases left in between. The CDR3 sequence is 12 residues long.

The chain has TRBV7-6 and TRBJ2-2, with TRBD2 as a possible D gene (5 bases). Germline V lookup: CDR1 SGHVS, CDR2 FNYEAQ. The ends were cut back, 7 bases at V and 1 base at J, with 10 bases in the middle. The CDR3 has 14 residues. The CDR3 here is CASTVSVNTGELFF. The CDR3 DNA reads TGTGCCAGCACAGTTAGCGTGAACACCGGGGAGCTGTTTTTT.

The CDR3 DNA sequence: TGTGCCAGCAGAACGGGACAGGGTTTCACTGAAGCTTTCTTT. Encoded protein: CASRTGQGFTEAFF. The chain links TRBV28 to TRBJ1-1; TRBD1 matches 9 bases. Germline V lookup: CDR1 MDHEN, CDR2 SYDVKM. The junction had 6 bases not matched to a gene; V was cut back by 6 bases and J by 4 bases. This CDR3 has 14 residues.